The entry below gives a single T cell receptor (beta chain) sequence along with its context. These data belong to a study of T cells in Graves' hyperthyroidism and ophthalmopathy. Diagnoses were made from clinical symptoms, serum measures (thyroxine and TRAb), thyroid ultrasound and orbital computed tomography. Authors of the study amplified TCR beta CDR3 regions from RNA transcripts. The primer set for the first-round RT-PCR of the TCR CDR3 was HTBI. MiXCR, run by TCRdb on the multiplex PCR reads, gives a single entry per CDR3 protein. The sample carries about 600,000 distinct CDR3 sequences, approximately 15% recorded once. V lost 8 bases and J 6 bases, leaving 16 bases between the germline ends. Germline V gives CDR1 SNHLY, CDR2 FYNNEI. The CDR3 is 14 amino acids.

This TCR was recovered from a woman between 18 and 30 years old with Graves' ophthalmopathy. Sequenced material: blood. The chain links TRBV2 to TRBJ2-2; D is possibly TRBD1 (5 bases). This CDR3 reads CASRLSKGPGELFF. The CDR3 nucleotides are TGTGCCAGCCGCCTCAGTAAGGGGCCCGGGGAGCTGTTTTTT.